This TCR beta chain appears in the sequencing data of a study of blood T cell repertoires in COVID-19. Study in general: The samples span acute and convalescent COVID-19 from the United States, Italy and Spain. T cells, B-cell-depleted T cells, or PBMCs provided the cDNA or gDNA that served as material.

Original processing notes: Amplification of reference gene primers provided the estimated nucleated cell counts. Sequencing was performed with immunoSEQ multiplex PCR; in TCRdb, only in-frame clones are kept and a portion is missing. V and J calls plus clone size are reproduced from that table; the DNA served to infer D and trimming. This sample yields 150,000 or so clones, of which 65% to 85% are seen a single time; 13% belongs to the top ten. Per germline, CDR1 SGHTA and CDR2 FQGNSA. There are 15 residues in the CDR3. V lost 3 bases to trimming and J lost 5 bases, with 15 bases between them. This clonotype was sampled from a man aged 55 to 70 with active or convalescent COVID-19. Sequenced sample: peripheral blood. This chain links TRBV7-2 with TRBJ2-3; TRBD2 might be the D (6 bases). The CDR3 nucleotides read TGTGCCAGCAGCTTCGGCGGGACGTGGAGAGATACGCAGTATTTT. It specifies CASSFGGTWRDTQYF.